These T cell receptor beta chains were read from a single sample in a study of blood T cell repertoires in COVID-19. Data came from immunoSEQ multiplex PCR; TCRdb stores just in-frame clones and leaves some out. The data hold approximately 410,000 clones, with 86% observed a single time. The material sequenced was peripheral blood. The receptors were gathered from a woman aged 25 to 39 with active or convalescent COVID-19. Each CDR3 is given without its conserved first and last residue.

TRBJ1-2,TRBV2,ASSTKPNYGYT
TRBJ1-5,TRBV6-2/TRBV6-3,ASSPAQGNNQPQH
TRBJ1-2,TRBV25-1,ASSDTGYGYT
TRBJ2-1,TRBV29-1,SVDLLPQRGYNNEQF
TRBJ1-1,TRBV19,ASSITGQNTEAF
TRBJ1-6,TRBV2,ASYGGYNSPLH
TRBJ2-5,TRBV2,ASSEALREGVQETQY
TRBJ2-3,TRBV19,ASSIFGWTSTDTQY
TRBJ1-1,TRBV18,ASSPLDREAF
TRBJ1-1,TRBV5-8,ASSALNRGRTEAF
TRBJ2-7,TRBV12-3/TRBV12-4,ASSPSSGYEQY
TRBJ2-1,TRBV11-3,ASSLGLAGESSYNEQF
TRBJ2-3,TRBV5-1,ASSSLASTDTQY
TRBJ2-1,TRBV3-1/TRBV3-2,ASSSMTGAGTSGRAPREQF
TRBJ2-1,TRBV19,ASSIRQGGNEQF
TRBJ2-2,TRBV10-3,AISAGGFNTGELF
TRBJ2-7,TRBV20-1,SVGTDYEQY
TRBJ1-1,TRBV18,ASSPTSIGNTEAF
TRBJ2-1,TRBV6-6,ASKTTHGISWDEQF
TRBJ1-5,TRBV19,ASSIHYQPQH
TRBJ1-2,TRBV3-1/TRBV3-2,ASSPLDRGRGGYT
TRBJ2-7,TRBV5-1,ASREDSSYEQY
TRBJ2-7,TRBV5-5,ASSLGRDPSYEQY
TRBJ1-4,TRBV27,ASSLSGGGEKLF
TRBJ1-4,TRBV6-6,ASSRRVSNAANEKLF
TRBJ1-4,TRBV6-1,ASSDTATNEKLF
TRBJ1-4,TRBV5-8,ASSKKTGSGEKLF
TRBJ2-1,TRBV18,ASSLDRGGEQF